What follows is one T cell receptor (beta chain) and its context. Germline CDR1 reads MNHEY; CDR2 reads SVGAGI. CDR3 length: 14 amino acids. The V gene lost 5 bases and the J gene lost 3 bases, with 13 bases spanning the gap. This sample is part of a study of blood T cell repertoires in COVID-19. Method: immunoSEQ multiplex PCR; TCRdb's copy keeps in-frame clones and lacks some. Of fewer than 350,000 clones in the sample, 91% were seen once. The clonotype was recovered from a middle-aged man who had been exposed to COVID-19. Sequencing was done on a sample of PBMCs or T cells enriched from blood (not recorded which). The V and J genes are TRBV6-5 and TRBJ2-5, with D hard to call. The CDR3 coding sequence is TGTGCCAGCAGTACCACCGCAGGCGAAGAGACCCAGTACTTC. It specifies CASSTTAGEETQYF.